The clone carrying this TCR beta chain was detected a few times. This CDR3 has 14 amino acids. Germline CDR1 SGHRS, CDR2 YFSETQ. The ends were cut back, 0 bases at V and 8 bases at J, with 14 bases in the middle. This sample stems from a study of neoadjuvant anti-PD-1 for oral cavity cancer. Assay: immunoSEQ multiplex PCR; the TCRdb copy retains only in-frame clones and omits some. The sample lists 14,000 or so clones, roughly three fifths occurring once. The receptor was derived from a person aged 40 to 85 with oral cavity squamous cell carcinoma. The genes are TRBV5-1 and TRBJ1-2, with D maybe TRBD1 (5 bases). Specimen: PBMCs, collected before nivolumab (anti-PD-1) treatment. CDR3 nucleotide sequence: TGCGCCAGCAGCTTGGCACGGGGGATTGGCGGCTACACCTTC. Its translation is CASSLARGIGGYTF. Supplemented by reference TRBV5-1 and TRBJ1-2, the full variable domain reads KAGVTQTPRYLIKTRGQQVTLSCSPISGHRSVSWYQQTPGQGLQFLFEYFSETQRNKGNFPGRFSGRQFSNSRSEMNVSTLELGDSALYLCASSLARGIGGYTFGSGTRLTVV.